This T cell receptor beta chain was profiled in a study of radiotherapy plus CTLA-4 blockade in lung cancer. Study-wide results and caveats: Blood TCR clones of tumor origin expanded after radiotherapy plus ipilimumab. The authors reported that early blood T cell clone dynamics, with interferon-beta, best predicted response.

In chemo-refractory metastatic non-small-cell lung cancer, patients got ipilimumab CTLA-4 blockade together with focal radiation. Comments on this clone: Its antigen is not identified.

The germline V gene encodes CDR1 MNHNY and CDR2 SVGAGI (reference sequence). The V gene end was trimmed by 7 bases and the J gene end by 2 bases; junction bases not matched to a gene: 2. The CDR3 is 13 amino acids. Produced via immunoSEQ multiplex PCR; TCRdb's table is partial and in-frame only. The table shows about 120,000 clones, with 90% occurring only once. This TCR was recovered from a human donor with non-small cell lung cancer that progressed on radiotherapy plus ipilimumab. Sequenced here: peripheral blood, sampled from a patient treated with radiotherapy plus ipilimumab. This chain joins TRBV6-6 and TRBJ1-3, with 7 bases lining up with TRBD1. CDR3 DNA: TGTGCCAGCACCACAGGGGCTGGAAACACCATATATTTT. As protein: CASTTGAGNTIYF.